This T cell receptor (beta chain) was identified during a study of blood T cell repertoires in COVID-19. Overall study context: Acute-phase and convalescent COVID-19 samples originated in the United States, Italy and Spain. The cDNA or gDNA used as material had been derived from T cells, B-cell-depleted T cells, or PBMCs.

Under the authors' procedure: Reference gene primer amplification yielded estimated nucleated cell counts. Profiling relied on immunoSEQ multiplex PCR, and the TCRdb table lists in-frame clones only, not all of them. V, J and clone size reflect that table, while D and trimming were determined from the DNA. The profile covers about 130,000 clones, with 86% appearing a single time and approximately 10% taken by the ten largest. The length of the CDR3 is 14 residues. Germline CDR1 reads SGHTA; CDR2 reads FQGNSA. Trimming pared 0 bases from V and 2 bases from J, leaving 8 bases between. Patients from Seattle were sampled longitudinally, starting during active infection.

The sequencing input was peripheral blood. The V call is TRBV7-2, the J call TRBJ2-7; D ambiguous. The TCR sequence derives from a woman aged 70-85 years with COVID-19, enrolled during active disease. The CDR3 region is CASSLAQVTYEQYF. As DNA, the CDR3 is TGTGCCAGCAGCTTAGCGCAGGTAACCTACGAGCAGTACTTC.